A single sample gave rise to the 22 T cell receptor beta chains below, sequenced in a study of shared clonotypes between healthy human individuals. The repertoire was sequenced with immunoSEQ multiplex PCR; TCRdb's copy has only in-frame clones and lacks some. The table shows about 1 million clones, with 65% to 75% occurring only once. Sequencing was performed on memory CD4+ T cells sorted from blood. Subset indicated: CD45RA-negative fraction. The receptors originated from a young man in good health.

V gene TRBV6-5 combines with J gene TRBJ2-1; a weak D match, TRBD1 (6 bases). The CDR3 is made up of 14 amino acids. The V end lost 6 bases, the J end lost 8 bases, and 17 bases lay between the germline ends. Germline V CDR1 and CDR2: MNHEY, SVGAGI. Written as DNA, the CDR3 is TGTGCCAGCAGCCTACTTAACAGGGACCATGAGCAGTTCTTC. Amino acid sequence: CASSLLNRDHEQFF.

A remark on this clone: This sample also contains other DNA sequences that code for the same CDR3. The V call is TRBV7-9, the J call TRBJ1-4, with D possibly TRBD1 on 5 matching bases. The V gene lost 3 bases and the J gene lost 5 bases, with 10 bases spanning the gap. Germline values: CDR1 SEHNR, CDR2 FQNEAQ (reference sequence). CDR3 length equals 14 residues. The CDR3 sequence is CASSFGQGNEKLFF. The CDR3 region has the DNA TGTGCCAGCAGCTTCGGGCAGGGCAATGAAAAACTGTTTTTT.

The CDR3 loop reads CAWTHSRGASGNRGYTF. CDR3 sequence (DNA): TGTGCCTGGACCCACTCGAGGGGGGCGTCGGGTAATCGCGGCTACACCTTC. V usage is TRBV30 and J usage is TRBJ1-2, with a possible D match to TRBD1 (6 bases). The germline V gene has CDR1 GTSNPN and CDR2 SVGIG (reference sequence). This CDR3 is 17 amino acids long. Trimming left V 4 bases short and J 8 bases short, with 29 bases between.

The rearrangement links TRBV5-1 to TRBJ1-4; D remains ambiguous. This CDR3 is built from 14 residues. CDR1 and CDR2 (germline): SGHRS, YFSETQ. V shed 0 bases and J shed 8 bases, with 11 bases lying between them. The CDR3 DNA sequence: TGCGCCAGCAGCTTGGGTCACGGAGAGGAAAAACTGTTTTTT. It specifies CASSLGHGEEKLFF.

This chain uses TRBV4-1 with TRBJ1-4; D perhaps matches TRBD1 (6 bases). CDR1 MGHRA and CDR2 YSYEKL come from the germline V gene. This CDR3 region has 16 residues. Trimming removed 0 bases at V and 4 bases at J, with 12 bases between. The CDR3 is CASSQEIGGRNEKLFF. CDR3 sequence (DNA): TGCGCCAGCAGCCAAGAGATCGGGGGGCGTAATGAAAAACTGTTTTTT.

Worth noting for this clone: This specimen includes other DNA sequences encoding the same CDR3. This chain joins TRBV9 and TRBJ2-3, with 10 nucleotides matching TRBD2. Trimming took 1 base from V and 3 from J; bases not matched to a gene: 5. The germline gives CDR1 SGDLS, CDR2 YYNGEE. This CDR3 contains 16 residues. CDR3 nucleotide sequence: TGTGCCAGCAGCGTAAGTCCTAGCGGGAGTACAGATACGCAGTATTTT. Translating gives CASSVSPSGSTDTQYF.

CDR3 nucleotide sequence: TGTGCCAGCAGCTCGGGACAGGGGCAACAGTACTTC. This encodes CASSSGQGQQYF. J is TRBJ2-7 and V is TRBV7-6; TRBD1 aligns across 10 bases. The CDR3 consists of 12 residues. From germline, CDR1 is SGHVS and CDR2 FNYEAQ. J gave up 10 bases and V 4 bases, and 4 bases lay outside the gene matches.

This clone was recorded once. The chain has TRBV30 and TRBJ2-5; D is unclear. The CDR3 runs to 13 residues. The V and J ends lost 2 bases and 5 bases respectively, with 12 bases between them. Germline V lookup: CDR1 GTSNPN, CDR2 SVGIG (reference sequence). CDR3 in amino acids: CAWSLAVRETQYF. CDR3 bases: TGTGCCTGGAGTTTAGCTGTCCGGGAGACCCAGTACTTC. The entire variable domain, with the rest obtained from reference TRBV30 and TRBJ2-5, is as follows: SQTIHQWPATLVQPVGSPLSLECTVEGTSNPNLYWYRQAAGRGLQLLFYSVGIGQISSEVPQNLSASRPQDRQFILSSKKLLLSDSGFYLCAWSLAVRETQYFGPGTRLLVL.

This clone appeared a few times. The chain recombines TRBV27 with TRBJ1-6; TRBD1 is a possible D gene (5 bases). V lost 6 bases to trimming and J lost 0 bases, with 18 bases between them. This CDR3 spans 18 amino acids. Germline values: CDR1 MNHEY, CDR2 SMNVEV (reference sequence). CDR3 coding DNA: TGTGCCAGCAGACGAGGGGTGGGTCTGAGCTCCTATAATTCACCCCTCCACTTT. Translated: CASRRGVGLSSYNSPLHF.

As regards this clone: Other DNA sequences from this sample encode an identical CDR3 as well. The DNA for the CDR3 is TGCGCCAGCAGCCTAAGACAGGGGGCCTCCTACGAGCAGTACTTC. Translating it yields CASSLRQGASYEQYF. The gene calls are TRBV4-1 and TRBJ2-7; 10 nucleotides line up with TRBD1. The CDR3 loop spans 15 amino acids. Germline trimming cut 4 bases from V and 0 bases from J; bases unmatched to any gene: 3. Looked up from germline, CDR1 is MGHRA and CDR2 is YSYEKL.

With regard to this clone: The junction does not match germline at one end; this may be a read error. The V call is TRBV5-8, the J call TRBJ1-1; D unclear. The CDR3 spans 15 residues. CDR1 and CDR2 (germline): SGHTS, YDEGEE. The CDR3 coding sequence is TGTGCCAGCAGCTTGGGTATGGGTGTGAATACTGAAGCTTTCTTT. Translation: CASSLGMGVNTEAFF. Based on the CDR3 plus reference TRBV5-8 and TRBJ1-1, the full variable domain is EAGVTQSPTHLIKTRGQQATLRCSPISGHTSVYWYQQALGLGLQFLLWYDEGEERNRGNFPPRFSGRQFPNYSSELNVNALELEDSALYLCASSLGMGVNTEAFFGQGTRLTVV.

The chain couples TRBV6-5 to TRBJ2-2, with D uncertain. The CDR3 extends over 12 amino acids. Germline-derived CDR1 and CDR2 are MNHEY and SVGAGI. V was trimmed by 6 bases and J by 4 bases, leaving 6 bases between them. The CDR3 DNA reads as TGTGCCAGCAGATATAGCACCGGGGAGCTGTTTTTT. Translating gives CASRYSTGELFF.

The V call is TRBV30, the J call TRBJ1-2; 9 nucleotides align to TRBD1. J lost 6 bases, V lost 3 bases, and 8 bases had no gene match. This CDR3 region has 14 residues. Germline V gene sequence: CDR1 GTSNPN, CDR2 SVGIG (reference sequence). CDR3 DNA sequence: TGTGCCTGGAGCCAATGGACAGGGGTTAATGGCTACACCTTC. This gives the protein CAWSQWTGVNGYTF.

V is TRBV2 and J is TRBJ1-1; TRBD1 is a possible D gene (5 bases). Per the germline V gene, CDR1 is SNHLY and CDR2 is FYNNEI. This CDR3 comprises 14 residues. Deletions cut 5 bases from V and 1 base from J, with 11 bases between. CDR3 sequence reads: CASSLTERNTEAFF. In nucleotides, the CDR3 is TGTGCCAGCAGTTTGACAGAACGGAACACTGAAGCTTTCTTT.

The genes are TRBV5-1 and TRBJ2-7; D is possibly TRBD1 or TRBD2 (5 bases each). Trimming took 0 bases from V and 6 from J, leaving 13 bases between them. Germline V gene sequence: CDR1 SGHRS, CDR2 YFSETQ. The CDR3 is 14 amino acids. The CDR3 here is CASSLVSGASEQYF. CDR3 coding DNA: TGCGCCAGCAGCTTGGTCTCCGGGGCCAGCGAGCAGTACTTC. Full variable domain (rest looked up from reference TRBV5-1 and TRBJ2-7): KAGVTQTPRYLIKTRGQQVTLSCSPISGHRSVSWYQQTPGQGLQFLFEYFSETQRNKGNFPGRFSGRQFSNSRSEMNVSTLELGDSALYLCASSLVSGASEQYFGPGTRLTVT.

The CDR3 is CATSRAGTGNGYTF. DNA for the CDR3: TGTGCCACCAGCAGGGCCGGGACAGGGAATGGCTACACCTTC. The chain carries TRBV15 and TRBJ1-2, with 9 bases aligning to TRBD1. Losses at the gene ends were 3 bases for V and 6 bases for J; bases not matched to a gene: 5. The CDR3 loop spans 14 amino acids. The germline V gene has CDR1 LNHNV and CDR2 YYDKDF (reference sequence).

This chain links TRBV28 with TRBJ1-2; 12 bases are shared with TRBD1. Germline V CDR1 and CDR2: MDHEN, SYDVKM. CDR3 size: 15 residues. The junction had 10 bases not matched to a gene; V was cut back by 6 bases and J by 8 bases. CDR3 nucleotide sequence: TGTGCCAGCAGCGGGGGACAGGGGGCTTTACGAGGCTACACCTTC. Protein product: CASSGGQGALRGYTF.

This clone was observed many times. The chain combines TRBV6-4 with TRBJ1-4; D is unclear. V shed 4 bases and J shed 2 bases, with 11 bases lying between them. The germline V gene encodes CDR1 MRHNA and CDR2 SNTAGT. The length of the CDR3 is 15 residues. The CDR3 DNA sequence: TGTGCCAGCAGTGCACAGCACGGGACTAATGAAAAACTGTTTTTT. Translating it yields CASSAQHGTNEKLFF.

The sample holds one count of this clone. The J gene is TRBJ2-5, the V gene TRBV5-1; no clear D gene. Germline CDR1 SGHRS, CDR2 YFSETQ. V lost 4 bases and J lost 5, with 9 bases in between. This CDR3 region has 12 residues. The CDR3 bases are TGCGCCAGCAGCAACCTAGGGGAGACCCAGTACTTC. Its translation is CASSNLGETQYF.

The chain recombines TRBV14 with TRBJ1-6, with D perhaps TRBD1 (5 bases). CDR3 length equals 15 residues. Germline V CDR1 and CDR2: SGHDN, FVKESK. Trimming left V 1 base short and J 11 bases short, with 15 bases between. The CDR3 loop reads CASSQVTGRGTPLHF. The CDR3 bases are TGTGCCAGCAGCCAAGTTACGGGGCGCGGGACACCCCTCCACTTT.

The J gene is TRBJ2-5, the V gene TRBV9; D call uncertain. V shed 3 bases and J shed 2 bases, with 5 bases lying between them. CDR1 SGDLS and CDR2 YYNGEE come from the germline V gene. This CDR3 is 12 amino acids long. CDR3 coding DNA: TGTGCCAGCAGCGCCTCACAAGAGACCCAGTACTTC. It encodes CASSASQETQYF.

This CDR3 reads CAWSVTSGQPSYNEQFF. In DNA form, the CDR3 reads TGTGCCTGGAGTGTCACTAGCGGGCAACCTTCCTACAATGAGCAGTTCTTC. The chain links TRBV30 to TRBJ2-1; 9 bases are shared with TRBD2. After removal of 0 bases from V and 1 base from J, the junction contained 7 bases not matched to a gene. Germline assignment: CDR1 GTSNPN and CDR2 SVGIG (reference sequence). CDR3 length equals 17 residues.